The entry below gives a single T cell receptor beta chain sequence along with its context. Exposed study participants had met a COVID-19 case within 2 weeks before entry. In the study's own analysis: By means of reference gene primer amplification, nucleated cell counts were estimated. The protocol was immunoSEQ multiplex PCR, while the TCRdb copy is restricted to in-frame clones and leaves out a portion. The V and J calls and clone size were taken over from that table, and D and trimming were inferred from the DNA. This table holds over 200,000 clones, approximately 86% found once. The data are from a study of blood T cell repertoires in COVID-19. About the research overall: T cells, B-cell-depleted T cells, or PBMCs provided the cDNA or gDNA that served as material.

Sample: PBMCs or T cells enriched from blood (not recorded which). This receptor was obtained from a woman aged 30 to 39 who had been exposed to COVID-19.

The CDR3 nucleotides read TGTGCCAGCGGCTGGGGGGCTAGCGGTAGCTCCTACAATGAGCAGTTCTTC. Protein sequence: CASGWGASGSSYNEQFF. This chain links TRBV7-8 with TRBJ2-1; tentative D call: TRBD2 (7 bases). The V and J ends lost 8 bases and 0 bases respectively, with 20 bases between them. CDR1 and CDR2 from the germline V gene are SGHVS and FQNEAQ. The CDR3 is 17 residues long.